Included here is one T cell receptor beta chain sequence, with context. This record comes from a study of cytomegalovirus exposure and HLA in healthy donors. This CDR3 is built from 15 residues. The V gene's germline CDR1 is MNHEY and CDR2 SVGAGI. J lost 0 bases, V lost 6 bases, and 4 bases had no gene match. A multiplex PCR was run with 60 Vbeta primers and 13 Jbeta primers. Profiling relied on immunoSEQ multiplex PCR, and the TCRdb table lists in-frame clones only, not all of them. The data show about 180,000 clones, around 75% seen once. The gene calls are TRBV6-5 and TRBJ2-1; 8 bases align to TRBD2. The TCR was taken from a male donor in good health and CMV-seronegative. Material: PBMCs. CDR3 region: CASSPSGGSYNEQFF. The CDR3 region has the DNA TGTGCCAGCAGCCCCAGCGGGGGCTCCTACAATGAGCAGTTCTTC.